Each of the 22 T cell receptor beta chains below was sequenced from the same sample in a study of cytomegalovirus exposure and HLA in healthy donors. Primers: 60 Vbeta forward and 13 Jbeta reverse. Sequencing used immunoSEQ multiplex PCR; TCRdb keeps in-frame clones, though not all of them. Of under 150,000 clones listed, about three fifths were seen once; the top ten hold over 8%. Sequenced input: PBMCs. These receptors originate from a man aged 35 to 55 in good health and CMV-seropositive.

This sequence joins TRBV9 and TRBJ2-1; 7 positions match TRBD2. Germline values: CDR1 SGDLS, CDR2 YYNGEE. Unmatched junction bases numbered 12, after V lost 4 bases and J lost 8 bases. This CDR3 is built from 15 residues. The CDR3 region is CASSPRGDLRDEQFF. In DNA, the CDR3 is TGTGCCAGCAGCCCCCGGGGGGACTTACGGGATGAGCAGTTCTTC. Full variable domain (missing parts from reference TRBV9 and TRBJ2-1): DSGVTQTPKHLITATGQRVTLRCSPRSGDLSVYWYQQSLDQGLQFLIQYYNGEERAKGNILERFSAQQFPDLHSELNLSSLELGDSALYFCASSPRGDLRDEQFFGPGTRLTVL.

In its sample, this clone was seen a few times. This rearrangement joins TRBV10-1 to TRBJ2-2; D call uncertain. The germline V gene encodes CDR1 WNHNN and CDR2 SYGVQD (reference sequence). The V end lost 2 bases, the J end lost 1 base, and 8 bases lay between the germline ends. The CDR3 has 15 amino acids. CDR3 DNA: TGCGCCAGCAGTGAGACCCCACAGAACACCGGGGAGCTGTTTTTT. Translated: CASSETPQNTGELFF.

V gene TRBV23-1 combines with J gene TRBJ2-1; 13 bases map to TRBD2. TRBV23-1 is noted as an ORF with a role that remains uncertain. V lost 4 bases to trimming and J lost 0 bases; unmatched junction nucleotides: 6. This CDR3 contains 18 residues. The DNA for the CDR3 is TGCGCCAGCAGTCCCGGGACTAGCGGGATCTCCTCCTACAATGAGCAGTTCTTC. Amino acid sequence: CASSPGTSGISSYNEQFF.

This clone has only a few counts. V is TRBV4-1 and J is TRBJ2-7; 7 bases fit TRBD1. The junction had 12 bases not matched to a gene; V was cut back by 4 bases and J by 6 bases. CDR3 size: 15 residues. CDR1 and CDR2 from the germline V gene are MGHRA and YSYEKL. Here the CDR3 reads CASSPSSTGVSEQYF. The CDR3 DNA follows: TGCGCCAGCAGCCCGTCGAGCACAGGGGTCTCCGAGCAGTACTTC.

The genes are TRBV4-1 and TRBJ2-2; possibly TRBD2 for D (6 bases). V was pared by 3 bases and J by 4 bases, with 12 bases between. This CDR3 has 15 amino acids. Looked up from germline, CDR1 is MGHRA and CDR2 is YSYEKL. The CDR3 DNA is TGCGCCAGCAGCCAGGGAGGATATCTCACCGGGGAGCTGTTTTTT. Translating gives CASSQGGYLTGELFF.

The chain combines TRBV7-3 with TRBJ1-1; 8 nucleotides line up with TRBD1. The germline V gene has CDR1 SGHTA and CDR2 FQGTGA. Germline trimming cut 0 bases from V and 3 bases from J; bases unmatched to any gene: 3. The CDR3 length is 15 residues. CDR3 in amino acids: CASSLTGQVDTEAFF. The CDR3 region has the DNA TGTGCCAGCAGCTTAACGGGACAGGTTGACACTGAAGCTTTCTTT.

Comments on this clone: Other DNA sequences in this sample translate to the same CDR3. The chain's CDR3 is CASSLMGGAVNTEAFF. Here the CDR3 DNA reads TGCGCCAGCAGCTTGATGGGGGGGGCCGTGAACACTGAAGCTTTCTTT. The V and J genes are TRBV5-1 and TRBJ1-1, with D possibly TRBD1 on 6 matching bases. The CDR3 spans 16 residues. Germline V gene lookup returns CDR1 SGHRS and CDR2 YFSETQ. V lost 1 base, J lost 0 bases, and 13 bases lay in between.

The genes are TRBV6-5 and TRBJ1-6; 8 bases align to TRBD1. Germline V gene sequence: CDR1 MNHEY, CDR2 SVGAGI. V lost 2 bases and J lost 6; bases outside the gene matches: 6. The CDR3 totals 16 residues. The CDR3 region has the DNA TGTGCCAGCAGTTACCGAACTGGACAGGGTAATTCACCCCTCCACTTT. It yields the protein CASSYRTGQGNSPLHF.

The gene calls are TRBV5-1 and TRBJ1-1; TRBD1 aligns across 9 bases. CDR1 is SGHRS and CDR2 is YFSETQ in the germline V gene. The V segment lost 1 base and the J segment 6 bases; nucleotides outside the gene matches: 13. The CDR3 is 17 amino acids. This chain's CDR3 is CASSLNVGTGYRSEAFF. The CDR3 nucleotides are TGCGCCAGCAGCTTGAATGTCGGGACAGGGTATCGTTCTGAAGCTTTCTTT.

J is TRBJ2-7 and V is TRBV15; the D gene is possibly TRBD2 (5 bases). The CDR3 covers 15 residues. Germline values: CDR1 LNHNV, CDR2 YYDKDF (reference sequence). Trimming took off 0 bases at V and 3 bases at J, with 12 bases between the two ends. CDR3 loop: CATSRDPEGLYEQYF. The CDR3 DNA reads TGTGCCACCAGCAGAGATCCTGAGGGTCTCTACGAGCAGTACTTC.

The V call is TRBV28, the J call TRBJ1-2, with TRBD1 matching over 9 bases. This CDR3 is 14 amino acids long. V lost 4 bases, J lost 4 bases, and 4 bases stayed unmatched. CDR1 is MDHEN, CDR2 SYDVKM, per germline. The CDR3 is CASSSQGAGYGYTF. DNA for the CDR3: TGTGCCAGCAGTTCACAGGGGGCAGGCTATGGCTACACCTTC.

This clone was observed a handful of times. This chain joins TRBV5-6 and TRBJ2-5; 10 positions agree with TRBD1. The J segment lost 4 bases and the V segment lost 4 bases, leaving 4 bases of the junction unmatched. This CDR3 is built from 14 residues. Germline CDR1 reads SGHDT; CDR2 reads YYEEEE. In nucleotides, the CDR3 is TGTGCCAGCAGCCACGGACAGGGGGGAGAGACCCAGTACTTC. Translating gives CASSHGQGGETQYF.

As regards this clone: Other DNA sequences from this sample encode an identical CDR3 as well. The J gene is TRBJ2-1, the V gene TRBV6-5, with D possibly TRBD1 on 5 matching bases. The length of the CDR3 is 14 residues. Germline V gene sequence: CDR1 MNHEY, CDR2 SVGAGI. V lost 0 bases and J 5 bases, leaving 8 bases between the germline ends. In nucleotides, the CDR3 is TGTGCCAGCAGTTACTCACGGACACACAATGAGCAGTTCTTC. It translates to CASSYSRTHNEQFF.

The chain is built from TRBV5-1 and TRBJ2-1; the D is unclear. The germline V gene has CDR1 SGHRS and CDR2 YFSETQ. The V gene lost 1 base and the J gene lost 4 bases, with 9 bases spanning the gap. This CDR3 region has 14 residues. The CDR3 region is CASSLMSNYNEQFF. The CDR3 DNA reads TGCGCCAGCAGCTTGATGAGTAATTACAATGAGCAGTTCTTC.

The CDR3 region has the DNA TGTGCCAGCAGACCCGGGACAGGGAGCTCCTACGAGCAGTACTTC. This codes for CASRPGTGSSYEQYF. The chain recombines TRBV6-6 with TRBJ2-7, with 9 bases aligning to TRBD1. Germline trimming cut 6 bases from V and 0 bases from J; bases unmatched to any gene: 6. Germline-derived CDR1 and CDR2 are MNHNY and SVGAGI (reference sequence). CDR3 length equals 15 residues.

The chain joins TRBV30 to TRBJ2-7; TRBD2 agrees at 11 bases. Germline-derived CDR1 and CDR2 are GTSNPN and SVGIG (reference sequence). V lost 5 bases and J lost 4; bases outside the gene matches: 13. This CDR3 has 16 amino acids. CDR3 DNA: TGTGCCTGGGACAAGTCACCGGGACTAGCGGTATACGAGCAGTACTTC. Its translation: CAWDKSPGLAVYEQYF.

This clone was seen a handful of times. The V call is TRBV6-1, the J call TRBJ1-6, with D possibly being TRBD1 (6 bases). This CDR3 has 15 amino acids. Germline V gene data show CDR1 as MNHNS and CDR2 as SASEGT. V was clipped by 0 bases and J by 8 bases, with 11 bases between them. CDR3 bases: TGTGCCAGCAGTGAAGCAGGGGGTGCGGATTCACCCCTCCACTTT. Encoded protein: CASSEAGGADSPLHF.

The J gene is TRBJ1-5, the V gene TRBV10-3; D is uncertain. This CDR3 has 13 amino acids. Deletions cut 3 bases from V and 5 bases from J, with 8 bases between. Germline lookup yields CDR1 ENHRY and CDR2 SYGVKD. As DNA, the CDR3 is TGTGCCATCAGTGACGAGGACTATCAGCCCCAGCATTTT. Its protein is CAISDEDYQPQHF.

As DNA, the CDR3 is TGTGCCAGCGGCCCCCTACCCAGCGGGACCCCCCCCTACGAGCAGTACTTC. Protein: CASGPLPSGTPPYEQYF. The chain joins TRBV27 to TRBJ2-7; 7 bases are shared with TRBD2. In germline, CDR1 is MNHEY, CDR2 SMNVEV (reference sequence). The CDR3 is 17 residues long. J lost 2 bases, V lost 8 bases, and 18 bases had no gene match.

CDR3 coding DNA: TGTGCCAGCAGTGGACAAGTTTCGGGAACTGAAGCTTTCTTT. Its translation: CASSGQVSGTEAFF. This chain links TRBV2 with TRBJ1-1; D gene uncertain. The CDR3 covers 14 residues. The germline V gene encodes CDR1 SNHLY and CDR2 FYNNEI. V was cut by 4 bases and J by 5 bases, with 14 bases left in between.

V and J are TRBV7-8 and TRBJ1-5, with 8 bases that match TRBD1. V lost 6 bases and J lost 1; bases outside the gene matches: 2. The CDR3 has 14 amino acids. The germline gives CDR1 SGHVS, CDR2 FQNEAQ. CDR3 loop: CASRRDRSNQPQHF. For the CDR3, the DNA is TGTGCCAGCAGAAGGGACAGGAGCAATCAGCCCCAGCATTTT.

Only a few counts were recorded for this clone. The CDR3 sequence: CASTYSSQGNYGYTF. The CDR3 DNA is TGCGCCAGCACGTACTCAAGCCAGGGTAACTATGGCTACACCTTC. The chain combines TRBV5-1 with TRBJ1-2; perhaps TRBD1 as D (5 bases). V lost 6 bases, J lost 1 base, and 16 bases lay in between. This CDR3 is built from 15 residues. The germline V gene encodes CDR1 SGHRS and CDR2 YFSETQ.